The present TCR beta chain was sequenced within a study of blood T cells in healthy people across ages. Details on this clonotype: Compared with germline, one end of the junction differs, possibly owing to a read error.

From germline, CDR1 is SGDLS and CDR2 YYNGEE. CDR3 size: 14 residues. The use of a sample-barcoded 5' primer and a J-beta primer mix characterized a second PCR of roughly 7 to 12 cycles. TCRdb re-called the 5' RACE reads with MiXCR, one entry per CDR3 protein. Found here are more than 1 million distinct CDR3 sequences, around 45% of them singletons; the top ten hold 18%. The chain combines TRBV9 with TRBJ2-1, with TRBD2 matching 11 bases. This TCR derives from a woman aged 55-70 years in good health. The source material was blood. CDR3 sequence reads: CANSVAGGSNEQFF. The CDR3 DNA sequence: TGTGCCAACAGCGTAGCGGGAGGGTCCAATGAGCAGTTCTTC. Looking up the rest from reference TRBV9 and TRBJ2-1 gives the full variable domain: DSGVTQTPKHLITATGQRVTLRCSPRSGDLSVYWYQQSLDQGLQFLIQYYNGEERAKGNILERFSAQQFPDLHSELNLSSLELGDSALYFCANSVAGGSNEQFFGPGTRLTVL.